The sequence of this T cell receptor beta chain was determined in a study of cytomegalovirus exposure and HLA in healthy donors. Study-level results: Researchers counted around 160 TCR beta chains as cytomegalovirus-associated. The tendency of first-cohort TCR clusters to co-occur in the 120 validation repertoires was identified by a subsequent analysis. In vitro confirmation showed a few CMV-associated chains to be CMV antigen specific.

The V end was cut by 1 base, the J end by 6 bases, with 4 bases between. This CDR3 is built from 12 residues. Germline CDR1 and CDR2: LGHNA and YNFKEQ. Repertoires were generated with immunoSEQ multiplex PCR, while TCRdb's copy carries only in-frame clones and drops some. In the table there are 110,000 to 150,000 clones, 94% of which are singletons. The donors were part of the approximately 130-subject validation cohort, which stood apart from the 666-subject first cohort. As regards this clone: The target antigen is unknown.

The rearrangement links TRBV4-2 to TRBJ2-1; D is uncertain. The sample was PBMCs. This TCR came from a man in his late teens or twenties in good health and CMV-seropositive. CDR3 sequence (DNA): TGTGCCAGCAGCCAAGGTAGCAATGAGCAGTTCTTC. Translation gives CASSQGSNEQFF.